The 4 T cell receptor beta chains presented below share a single source sample, sequenced in a study of blood T cells in healthy people across ages. The second PCR ran about 6 to 11 cycles with a sample-barcoded 5' primer and J-beta primers. TCRdb processed the 5' RACE reads anew with MiXCR; each CDR3 protein has one entry. This sample yields about 1.4 million distinct CDR3 sequences, of which 59% are seen a single time; 6.7% belongs to the top ten. What was sequenced was blood. These receptors all stem from a man younger than 30 in good health.

The CDR3 is CSVEGGAFWETQYF. DNA of the CDR3: TGCAGCGTTGAGGGGGGGGCGTTCTGGGAGACCCAGTACTTC. The rearrangement joins TRBV29-1 to TRBJ2-4, with D perhaps matching TRBD2 (7 bases). The DNA matches TRBJ2-5 better at its end, which makes the J call doubtful. The germline V gene encodes CDR1 SQVTM and CDR2 ANQGSEA. There are 14 residues in the CDR3.

CDR3 in amino acids: CASSARDLLHF. CDR3 bases: TGTGCCAGCAGTGCCAGGGACCTGCTCCACTTT. This chain links TRBV12-3 or TRBV12-4 with TRBJ1-6; D is possibly TRBD1 (5 bases). The CDR3 contains 11 residues. The germline V and J ends were trimmed by 5 bases and 16 bases, with 12 bases remaining between them.

This chain uses TRBV10-3 with TRBJ1-1; 7 bases line up with TRBD1. CDR1 is ENHRY, CDR2 SYGVKD, per germline. This CDR3 contains 14 residues. Trimming at V came to 4 bases and at J to 6 bases, leaving 8 bases not matched to a gene. CDR3 amino acids: CAISVGGAVPEAFF. DNA of the CDR3: TGTGCCATCAGTGTAGGGGGCGCGGTCCCTGAAGCTTTCTTT.

This clonotype was picked up a small number of times. The rearrangement joins TRBV6-2 or TRBV6-3 to TRBJ2-2; 11 bases align to TRBD2. This CDR3 has 17 amino acids. V trimming: 4 bases; J trimming: 4 bases; junction bases outside the gene matches: 8. The germline gives CDR1 MNHEY, CDR2 SVGEGT. DNA for the CDR3: TGTGCCAGCAGTTCCCACCTAGCGGGGGGACCCACCGGGGAGCTGTTTTTT. It yields the protein CASSSHLAGGPTGELFF.